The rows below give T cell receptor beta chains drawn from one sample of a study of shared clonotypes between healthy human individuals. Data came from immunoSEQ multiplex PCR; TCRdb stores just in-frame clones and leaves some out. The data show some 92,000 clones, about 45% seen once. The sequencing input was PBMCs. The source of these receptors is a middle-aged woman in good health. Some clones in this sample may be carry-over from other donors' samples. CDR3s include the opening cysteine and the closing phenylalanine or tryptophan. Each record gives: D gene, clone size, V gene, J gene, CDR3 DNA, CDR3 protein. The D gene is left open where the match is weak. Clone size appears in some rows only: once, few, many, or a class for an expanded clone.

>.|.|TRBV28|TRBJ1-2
TGTGCCAGCAGTTTTGGTAGCGGAAACTATGGCTACACCTTC
CASSFGSGNYGYTF
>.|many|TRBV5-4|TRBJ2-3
TGTGCCAGCAGCTCTCCTTGGGGGAGGACAGATACGCAGTATTTT
CASSSPWGRTDTQYF
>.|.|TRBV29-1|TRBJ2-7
TGCAGCGTTGTGGGCGGGGACACTTCCTTCTGGGGCCACTACGAGCAGTACTTC
CSVVGGDTSFWGHYEQYF
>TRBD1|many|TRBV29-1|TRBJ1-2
TGCAGCGTTGGCCGACAGGGGGCGAACTATGGCTACACCTTC
CSVGRQGANYGYTF
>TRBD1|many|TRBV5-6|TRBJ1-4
TGTGCCAGCAGCTTCAGGACAGGGGGCGTTGAAAAACTGTTTTTT
CASSFRTGGVEKLFF
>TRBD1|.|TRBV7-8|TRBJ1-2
TGTGCCAGCAGCCCCGAGACAGGGCTTGGCTACACCTTC
CASSPETGLGYTF
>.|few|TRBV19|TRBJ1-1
TGTGCCAGTAGCACGACGGTGAACACTGAAGCTTTCTTT
CASSTTVNTEAFF
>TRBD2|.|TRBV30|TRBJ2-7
TGTGCCTGGAGTGTAGAGCGGGAGGGCCTTGGGCAGTACTTC
CAWSVEREGLGQYF
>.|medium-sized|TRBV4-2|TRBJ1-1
TGTGCCAGCAGCCAAGGTCGAAAGACTGAAGCTTTCTTT
CASSQGRKTEAFF
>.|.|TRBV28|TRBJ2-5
TGTGCCAGCAGTTTTTTCGGCGGGAAGGCCGGCTACGAGACCCAGTACTTC
CASSFFGGKAGYETQYF
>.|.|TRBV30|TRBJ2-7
TGTGCCTGGAGTGTAGGAAGACTCTACGAGCAGTACTTC
CAWSVGRLYEQYF
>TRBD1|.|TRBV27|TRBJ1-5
TGTGCCAGCAGTCCGAGCTCCGGGACAGTGTGGGAGCCCCAGCATTTT
CASSPSSGTVWEPQHF
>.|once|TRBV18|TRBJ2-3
TGTGCCAGCTCACCGTGGAAAGGGACAGATACGCAGTATTTT
CASSPWKGTDTQYF
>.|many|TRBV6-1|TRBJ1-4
TGTGCCAGCAGTGAATCGGTGAAACTGTTTTTT
CASSESVKLFF
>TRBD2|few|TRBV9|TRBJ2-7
TGTGCCAGCAGCCCTACTAGCGGGGTGAACTACGAGCAGTACTTC
CASSPTSGVNYEQYF
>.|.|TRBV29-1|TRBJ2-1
TGCAGCGTTGAAGTTGGGGCGGGAGAGCAGTTCTTC
CSVEVGAGEQFF
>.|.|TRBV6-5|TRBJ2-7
TGTGCCAGCAGCCCGGACTACCTGGCTCGGGAGCAGTACTTC
CASSPDYLAREQYF
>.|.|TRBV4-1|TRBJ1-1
TGCGCCAGCAGCCTGGGGAACACTGAAGCTTTCTTT
CASSLGNTEAFF
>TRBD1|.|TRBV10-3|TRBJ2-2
TGTGCCATCAGGAGACAGGGGTGGTCCGGGGAGCTGTTTTTT
CAIRRQGWSGELFF
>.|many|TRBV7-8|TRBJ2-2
TGTGCCAGCAGCTTAGTAGGAGGGGTGAACACCGGGGAGCTGTTTTTT
CASSLVGGVNTGELFF
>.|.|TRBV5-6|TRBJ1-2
TGTGCCAGCAGCTTGGCGGAAGGTGGAACCTTCTATGGCTACACCTTC
CASSLAEGGTFYGYTF
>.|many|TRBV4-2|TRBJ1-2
TGTGCCAGCAGCCAAGGCCCACGGATTAACTATGGCTACACCTTC
CASSQGPRINYGYTF
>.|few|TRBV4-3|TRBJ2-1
TGCGCCAGCAGCCAAGATACTCAGGGCTCCTACAATGAGCAGTTCTTC
CASSQDTQGSYNEQFF
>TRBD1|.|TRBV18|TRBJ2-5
TGTGCCAGCTCACCGGGACAGGTCCAGCAAGAGACCCAGTACTTC
CASSPGQVQQETQYF
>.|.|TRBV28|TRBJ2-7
TGTGCCAGCAGTTTACTTGGAGGAACCTACGAGCAGTACTTC
CASSLLGGTYEQYF
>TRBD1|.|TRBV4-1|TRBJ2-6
TGCGCCAGCAGCCAGATGGGACAGGGGGCCGGGGCCAACGTCCTGACTTTC
CASSQMGQGAGANVLTF
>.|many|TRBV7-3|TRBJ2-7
TGTGCCAGCAGCCCCGGTGCTGGAGGGTTCTACGAGCAGTACTTC
CASSPGAGGFYEQYF
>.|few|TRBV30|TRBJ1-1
TGTGCCTGGAGTAGGGATACGAACACTGAAGCTTTCTTT
CAWSRDTNTEAFF
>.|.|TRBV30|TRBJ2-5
TGTGCCTGGAACCAAGGAAGGCAAGAGACCCAGTACTTC
CAWNQGRQETQYF
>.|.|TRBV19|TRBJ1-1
TGTGCCAGTAGTTTCAAGACCAAAGCTTTCTTT
CASSFKTKAFF
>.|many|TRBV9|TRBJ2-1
TGTGCCAGCAGCGTAGCCGAGGGTAAGGCAGAGCAGTTCTTC
CASSVAEGKAEQFF